The sequence of this TCR beta chain was determined in a study of cytotoxic CD8 clonotypes in ibrutinib-treated CLL. The study, taken as a whole, reports: Clonality rose at ibrutinib response, held steady in sustained remission, and fell toward baseline at progression. Public clonotypes (which were uncommon) either contracted or remained stable on treatment.

Remarks on this clone: The antigen remains unidentified.

Trimming shortened V by 4 bases and J by 4 bases, and 14 bases separated the two germline ends. The CDR3 has 15 amino acids. The V gene's germline CDR1 is MNHEY and CDR2 SMNVEV (reference sequence). TCRdb keeps only in-frame clones here, not all; method: immunoSEQ multiplex PCR. The sample holds approximately 16,000 clones, roughly 68% seen once. This TCR was sampled from a human donor with chronic lymphocytic leukemia. This specimen consisted of PBMCs, obtained before ibrutinib treatment. The chain employs TRBV27 and TRBJ2-1; no definite D call. The CDR3 is CASSYLTRMYNEQFF. The CDR3, as DNA: TGTGCCAGCAGTTACCTGACCCGGATGTACAATGAGCAGTTCTTC.